This TCR beta chain came from a study of blood T cell repertoires in COVID-19. Study-wide background: PBMCs, B-cell-depleted T cells, or T cells were the source of the cDNA or gDNA that made up the material.

TCRdb keeps only in-frame clones here, not all; method: immunoSEQ multiplex PCR. The data show a few hundred thousand clones, roughly 88% seen once. The ends lost 1 base at V and 3 bases at J; junction bases unmatched: 4. CDR1 SEHNR and CDR2 FQNEAQ come from the germline V gene (reference sequence). This CDR3 contains 16 residues. This clone was seen just once. V usage is TRBV7-9 and J usage is TRBJ2-1, with 9 nucleotides matching TRBD2. The sequencing input was peripheral blood. This TCR was recovered from a woman aged 45 to 65 with active or convalescent COVID-19. The CDR3 protein is CASSLELAGIYNEQFF. In DNA form, the CDR3 reads TGTGCCAGCAGCTTAGAACTAGCGGGTATCTACAATGAGCAGTTCTTC.